This record covers a single T cell receptor (beta chain). The target antigen is unknown. These data originate in a study of cytomegalovirus exposure and HLA in healthy donors. Study context: Earlier findings included nearly 120 million unique TCR beta sequences obtained from 150 million to 200 million T cells. Study findings and constraints: Being indistinguishable, some V segments were excluded, TRBV6-2 and TRBV6-3 among them. Presence/absence analyses supposed approximately even sequencing depth among donors. The study put 160 or so TCR beta chains on its list as cytomegalovirus-associated.

In the PCR, 60 Vbeta and 13 Jbeta primers were used. Here immunoSEQ multiplex PCR was the method, and the copy in TCRdb shows in-frame clones only, minus some. This table has under 150,000 clones, 60% to 85% appearing once. The CDR3 runs 16 residues. Germline V gene data show CDR1 as MRHNA and CDR2 as SNTAGT. V was trimmed by 0 bases and J by 0 bases, leaving 10 bases between them. The TCR sequence derives from a man aged 40-49 years in good health and CMV-seropositive. The chain is built from TRBV6-4 and TRBJ2-3, with unresolved D. Sequencing used PBMCs. The CDR3 sequence is CASSDSAQFSTDTQYF. The CDR3 coding sequence is TGTGCCAGCAGTGACTCAGCACAGTTTAGCACAGATACGCAGTATTTT.